This T cell receptor (beta chain) was captured by sequencing in a study of spatial heterogeneity in lung cancer (dated by TCRdb to about 2019). Some background on the complete study: Beta-chain transcripts were consistently detected in greater numbers than alpha-chain transcripts, which likely reflects a higher abundance of beta-chain transcripts. In the raw uncorrected reads, each unique combination of TCR and UMI appeared more than ten times on average. The study quantitatively compared TCR alpha and beta repertoires across multiple tumor regions, matched nontumor lung and blood in non-small cell lung cancer. Nonsynonymous mutation counts, determined by whole-exome sequencing of tumor tissue, were related to TCR repertoire features. Both alpha and beta chains were TCR-sequenced in samples taken at surgery, namely 220 tumor regions, fewer than 80 matched nontumor lung samples and 45 to 60 PBMC samples.

The paper as a whole reports these results and caveats: Confirming at a functional level the hypothesis that regional TCRs recognize regional mutations was considered to require additional single-cell paired TCR alpha and beta sequencing. Ubiquitous expanded tumor TCRs were detected in blood more often at tumor resection than at routine follow-up.

Worth noting for this clonotype: Its antigen remains unidentified. Base qualities are missing; no much larger clone stands one base away.

Preparation of the library involved 5' RACE. This sample was sequenced with a NextSeq 500. In the TCR library protocol, a unique molecular identifier was attached to each TCR cDNA molecule so that PCR and sequencing errors could be corrected. For the original study's pipeline: TCR identification, UMI-based error correction and CDR3 extraction were performed with Decombinator tools. Expanded TCRs were defined as those above a frequency of 2 per 1,000, corresponding to the top 1% of the tumor frequency distribution. Each repertoire was subsampled 100 times to 5,000 TCRs, after which Renyi diversity was computed with the R vegan package. CDR3 similarity networks were built from amino acid triplet string-kernel similarity, with CDR3s being connected when pairwise similarity was above 0.82. Through fastp at Q25 and MiXCR, TCRdb rebuilt clones from the public reads, retaining in-frame beta chains. A single entry per CDR3 protein holds the most common genes and DNA from its merged rows. These V and J calls rely on TCRdb rather than the paper's analysis. For this sample there are 20,000 to 25,000 distinct CDR3 sequences; about 4.3% appear just once. Clones ranked in the top ten supply 30% to 35% of the sample.

The time point label here, explained by the study, means: sample taken at primary tumor resection. TCR sequencing used whole RNA extracted from tumor and nontumor lung tissue, or from cryopreserved PBMC samples, without cell sorting. The donors were approximately 70 patients from the lung TRACERx cohort who had early-stage, untreated non-small cell lung cancer. A patient was chosen for TCR sequencing only when enough RNA was available from at least two tumor regions. The sequences come from PBMCs, collected at surgery. The sequence was collected from a male donor with early-stage non-small cell lung cancer.

CDR3 region: CASSLAGQGGYEQYF. The nucleotide sequence reads TGTGCCAGCAGCTTAGCGGGACAGGGGGGATACGAGCAGTACTTC. The chain uses TRBV7-2 and TRBJ2-7, and 11 junctional nucleotides match TRBD1. From its cysteine to its phenylalanine, the CDR3 spans 15 amino acids. Solely the CDR3 DNA is kept, with 45 bases framed from the first base. The germline V end is reduced by 0 bases and the J end by 4 bases; junction bases left unmatched: 2. From a lookup of the germline V gene, CDR1 and CDR2 are SGHTA and FQGNSA.